This T cell receptor beta chain was sequenced in a study of identical twins. CDR1 MNHNS and CDR2 SASEGT come from the germline V gene. The CDR3 spans 17 residues. Losses at the gene ends were 2 bases for V and 7 bases for J; bases not matched to a gene: 10. Whole-study findings and limits: Among out-of-frame alpha sequences shared by twins, low generation probability occurred in excess. Part of the zero-insertion signal could reflect confounding by invariant MAIT and iNKT cells. A cross-sectional statistical analysis, not follow-up of the same donors, supported the conclusions.

As to this clonotype: Antigen unknown.

MiXCR was run by TCRdb on the 5' RACE reads, yielding one entry per CDR3 protein. The sample records around 490,000 distinct CDR3 sequences, 12% to 15% being singletons. This same sample was also taken into another study, of yellow fever vaccine responses in identical twins.

The receptor was isolated from a young woman in good health. V and J are TRBV6-1 and TRBJ2-7; 14 nucleotides line up with TRBD2. The sequencing input was CD4+ T cells sorted from blood. This CDR3 is CASSERRGLAGVREQYF. DNA of the CDR3: TGTGCCAGCAGTGAAAGGAGGGGACTAGCGGGAGTCAGAGAGCAGTACTTC.